This T cell receptor (beta chain) came from a study of shared clonotypes between healthy human individuals (dated by TCRdb to between 2020 and 2021). Regarding the research as a whole: The cohort included a few men and a couple of women between 18 and 49 years of age. Different laboratories and diverse techniques were used to prepare libraries and sequence TCR repertoires, to increase sequencing depth and limit assay-specific biases. Between about 0.8 and 8.9 billion PBMCs per donor were obtained by leukapheresis. For each donor, CD4 naive and CD4 memory were each given three plates, CD8 naive was given two plates, and CD8 memory was given one plate. To estimate repertoire size and how much clonotype sharing occurs between individuals, the study deeply sequenced the blood TCR repertoires of five healthy adults. General study outcomes and caveats: Higher generation probabilities were observed for clonotypes shared by all four sorted-subset donors than for non-shared clonotypes. Sampling was restricted to blood, and TCR repertoires in tissue are likely to differ from TCR repertoires in blood. Incomplete sequencing was indicated by rarefaction of sorted-subset datasets, despite the large sequencing depth. Estimated clonotype richness was generally larger for naive than for memory subsets. The genetic and exposure-history diversity represented was limited by the small number of donors. Sharing across four donors was observed for about 5% of naive CD4, over 3% of naive CD8, 2.3% of memory CD4, and roughly 0.43% of memory CD8 clonotypes. Pairwise subsampling indicated that sequencing depth was expected to affect the degree of clonotype sharing among donors.

TCR CDR3 regions were amplified from genomic DNA by multiplex PCR using the deep immunoSEQ assay. Extracted genomic DNA from each cell subset was spread evenly across all wells of several immunoSEQ 96-well plates, with each plate serving as a replicate. For sorted subsets, 200 to 250 ng of genomic DNA, equivalent to around 30,000 T cell genomes, went into each replicate PCR. Purified libraries were measured with a Qubit 3.0 fluorometer, size-checked on a Bioanalyzer 2100, and measured again with the KAPA Library Quantification kit. Each immunoSEQ 96-well plate was sequenced on its own single-read 150-cycle Illumina NextSeq 550 flow cell. Processing in the source paper ran as follows. Because the immunoSEQ output included only junctional sequences and no quality scores, the filtering could not be the same as the filtering used for full-length reads. Sequences were annotated with PyIR, a Python wrapper for IgBLAST v1.9, using IMGT germline references to assign V/J genes and CDR3. Reads with weak V/J assignments (E-value above 1e-6), missing CDR3, stop codons, out-of-frame junctions, or ambiguous translated residues were removed. V3J clonotypes were defined as sequences sharing an identical inferred V gene, J gene, and CDR3 amino acid sequence. To compute the percentage overlap between repertoires, the number of shared unique clonotypes was divided by the size of the smaller repertoire. Three approaches were used to assess repertoire richness: RTK rarefaction, the Chao1 estimator, and Recon v2.1 estimates of unobserved clonotypes. For all TCRbeta clonotypes obtained by the gDNA method from a few donors, generation probabilities were computed with OLGA. TCRdb carries this immuneACCESS record with in-frame sequences only. Its versions omit some clonotypes, under half of them owing to an unresolved V gene in the studies checked, with the rest unexplained. For V, J and clone size, that table is used; D and trimming come from the DNA. For this sample there are a few million clones; just over 90% appear just once. The ten largest clones add up to 0.39% of the sample.

Points on this clone: Its antigen remains unidentified. No much larger clonotype is one base removed from it; base qualities were not supplied.

Donors were healthy HIV-negative adults with no recently reported acute infections or vaccinations. Every donor was a Caucasian adult residing in Nashville, Tennessee, USA. CD4+ T cells were enriched through magnetic negative selection, after which naive cells were positively selected on CD45RA and the remaining negative fraction served as the memory subset. Blood was obtained by leukapheresis, after which PBMCs were separated by Ficoll-Histopaque density gradient centrifugation and cryopreserved in liquid nitrogen vapor phase. Purity and quantity of every magnetically sorted T cell population were checked by analytical flow cytometry. Genomic DNA was isolated from each sorted fraction and quantified by UV absorbance on a Nanodrop 2000c. The sample consisted of naive CD4+ T cells from PBMCs. Sample cell subset or site, as interpreted from the label and publication: CD45RA+ positively selected. This sequence was found in a man aged 18-30 years in good health. Some clones in this sample may be carry-over from other donors' samples.

CDR3 loop: CATERVSYEQYF. The sequence in DNA is TGTGCCACCGAAAGGGTCTCCTACGAGCAGTACTTC. The chain uses TRBV19 and TRBJ2-7; no D segment can be confidently identified. The junction carries 10 bases between V and J, which are trimmed by 10 bases and 0 bases respectively. CDR1 and CDR2, per the germline V gene (reference sequence), are LNHDA and SQIVND. The CDR3 sequence holds 12 residues, the cysteine and phenylalanine included. The retained sequence is limited to the CDR3, 36 bases, with the frame set at the first base.